Following are 24 T cell receptor beta chains from one sample sequenced in a study of cytotoxic CD8 clonotypes in ibrutinib-treated CLL. Only in-frame clones appear in the TCRdb table, and some are missing; sequencing was by immunoSEQ multiplex PCR. Among about 130,000 clones listed, 70% to 90% were seen once. The sample consisted of PBMCs, taken after 24 months of ibrutinib treatment. The source of these receptors is a human donor with chronic lymphocytic leukemia.

V and J are TRBV7-2 and TRBJ1-1; 8 nucleotides line up with TRBD1. V lost 4 bases, J lost 4 bases, and 5 bases stayed unmatched. This CDR3 has 14 amino acids. CDR1 is SGHTA and CDR2 is FQGNSA in the germline V gene. The CDR3 DNA reads TGTGCCAGCAGCTCAGGGGGCTGGAGCACTGAAGCTTTCTTT. It is translated as CASSSGGWSTEAFF.

The rearrangement uses TRBV2 and TRBJ2-7; perhaps TRBD1 as D (5 bases). The CDR3 is 14 amino acids. The V end was cut by 4 bases, the J end by 1 base, with 11 bases between. Germline CDR1 reads SNHLY; CDR2 reads FYNNEI. This CDR3 is CASSVRVASYEQYF. In DNA, the CDR3 is TGTGCCAGCAGTGTCAGGGTAGCTTCCTACGAGCAGTACTTC.

The V and J genes are TRBV27 and TRBJ1-1, with D possibly matching TRBD1 (5 bases). There are 14 residues in the CDR3. Germline CDR1 and CDR2: MNHEY and SMNVEV (reference sequence). The V end lost 3 bases, the J end lost 0 bases, and 8 bases lay between the germline ends. CDR3 residues: CASSFSGVNTEAFF. In DNA form, the CDR3 reads TGTGCCAGCAGTTTCTCGGGGGTGAACACTGAAGCTTTCTTT.

J is TRBJ2-5 and V is TRBV5-1; D is perhaps TRBD2 (7 bases). V gave up 7 bases and J gave up 2 bases, with 15 bases separating them. Germline values: CDR1 SGHRS, CDR2 YFSETQ. CDR3 length equals 14 residues. DNA of the CDR3: TGCGCCAGCGGGAGGGGGAGACTTCAAGAGACCCAGTACTTC. Amino acids: CASGRGRLQETQYF.

This sequence joins TRBV7-3 and TRBJ2-5; D tentatively reads TRBD1 or TRBD2 (6 bases each). The CDR3 is 16 amino acids. The germline V gene has CDR1 SGHTA and CDR2 FQGTGA. V dropped 2 bases and J dropped 1 base, with 14 bases sitting between them. CDR3 sequence (DNA): TGTGCCAGCAGCTTAGCTACAGGGACTTTCCAAGAGACCCAGTACTTC. It translates to CASSLATGTFQETQYF. Combining the CDR3 with reference TRBV7-3 and TRBJ2-5 gives the whole variable domain GAGVSQTPSNKVTEKGKYVELRCDPISGHTALYWYRQSLGQGPEFLIYFQGTGAADDSGLPNDRFFAVRPEGSVSTLKIQRTERGDSAVYLCASSLATGTFQETQYFGPGTRLLVL.

The chain couples TRBV5-8 to TRBJ2-2, with 8 bases identical to TRBD1. Germline lookup yields CDR1 SGHTS and CDR2 YDEGEE. The CDR3 runs 17 residues. Trimming at V came to 4 bases and at J to 1 base, leaving 9 bases not matched to a gene. The DNA of the CDR3 is TGTGCCAGCAGCCCAAGTCTGGGGACAGGGAACACCGGGGAGCTGTTTTTT. Translating it yields CASSPSLGTGNTGELFF. Full variable domain (remainder filled in from reference TRBV5-8 and TRBJ2-2): EAGVTQSPTHLIKTRGQQATLRCSPISGHTSVYWYQQALGLGLQFLLWYDEGEERNRGNFPPRFSGRQFPNYSSELNVNALELEDSALYLCASSPSLGTGNTGELFFGEGSRLTVL.

The J gene is TRBJ1-2, the V gene TRBV28, with 7 bases that match TRBD1. V trimming: 9 bases; J trimming: 4 bases; junction bases outside the gene matches: 8. Germline CDR1 is MDHEN and CDR2 is SYDVKM. The CDR3 consists of 13 residues. The CDR3 loop reads CASNSRGAYGYTF. CDR3 bases: TGTGCCAGTAACTCCAGGGGGGCCTATGGCTACACCTTC.

V usage is TRBV4-3 and J usage is TRBJ1-1; 7 bases match TRBD1. After removal of 2 bases from V and 1 base from J, the junction contained 4 bases not matched to a gene. The V gene's germline CDR1 is LGHNA and CDR2 YSLEER. The CDR3 contains 15 residues. CDR3 coding DNA: TGCGCCAGCAGCCAACCGGGACAGTCGAACACTGAAGCTTTCTTT. Protein sequence: CASSQPGQSNTEAFF.

The chain combines TRBV5-4 with TRBJ1-2, with D hard to call. Looked up from germline, CDR1 is SGHNT and CDR2 is YYREEE (reference sequence). The V end lost 1 base, the J end lost 3 bases, and 4 bases lay between the germline ends. The CDR3 sequence is 12 residues long. CDR3 residues: CASSLMDYGYTF. Written as DNA, the CDR3 is TGTGCCAGCAGCTTGATGGACTATGGCTACACCTTC.

CDR3 sequence (DNA): TGTGCCAGCAGTTACTCGAATACGGATGGCTACACCTTC. It is translated as CASSYSNTDGYTF. V and J are TRBV6-6 and TRBJ1-2; D remains unclear. V gave up 0 bases and J gave up 6 bases, with 8 bases separating them. The CDR3 contains 13 residues. CDR1 and CDR2 from the germline V gene are MNHNY and SVGAGI (reference sequence).

The rearrangement links TRBV29-1 to TRBJ2-3; 8 nucleotides agree with TRBD1. This CDR3 has 14 amino acids. The V segment lost 4 bases and the J segment 5 bases; nucleotides outside the gene matches: 8. The germline V gene encodes CDR1 SQVTM and CDR2 ANQGSEA. The CDR3 spells CSVAKGQGIDTQYF. CDR3 DNA sequence: TGCAGCGTTGCAAAAGGACAGGGTATAGATACGCAGTATTTT.

The chain has TRBV18 and TRBJ2-3; 7 positions agree with TRBD2. Looked up from germline, CDR1 is KGHSH and CDR2 is LQKENI. CDR3 size: 15 residues. The junction had 10 bases not matched to a gene; V was cut back by 5 bases and J by 5 bases. Written as DNA, the CDR3 is TGTGCCAGCTCAGTCCAGCGGGATGCCCAAGATACGCAGTATTTT. Its protein is CASSVQRDAQDTQYF.

CDR3 bases: TGTGCCAGCAGCTTTGTCAAAGGCCTCAACACCGAATCTAACTACAATGAGCAGTTCTTC. Its translation: CASSFVKGLNTESNYNEQFF. The chain carries TRBV21-1 and TRBJ2-1. TRBV21-1 is classified as a pseudogene. The CDR3 is 20 amino acids.

The chain recombines TRBV4-2 with TRBJ1-4; 8 nucleotides align to TRBD1. From germline, CDR1 is LGHNA and CDR2 YNFKEQ. The V segment lost 4 bases and the J segment 8 bases; nucleotides outside the gene matches: 6. This CDR3 comprises 14 residues. CDR3: CASSPDRGREKLFF. The CDR3 DNA follows: TGTGCCAGCAGCCCTGACAGGGGAAGAGAAAAACTGTTTTTT.

This clone was detected only once. The chain carries TRBV10-3 and TRBJ1-4, with 7 positions matching TRBD1. Germline lookup yields CDR1 ENHRY and CDR2 SYGVKD. The CDR3 is 16 amino acids. V lost 6 bases to trimming and J lost 2 bases; unmatched junction nucleotides: 9. CDR3 coding DNA: TGTGCCATCAGCCTCGACAGGGCTGGGACTAATGAAAAACTGTTTTTT. This gives the protein CAISLDRAGTNEKLFF.

The chain has TRBV2 and TRBJ2-2; TRBD2 agrees at 7 bases. Trimming removed 1 base from V and 5 bases from J; junction bases left unmatched: 7. The germline gives CDR1 SNHLY, CDR2 FYNNEI. There are 16 residues in the CDR3. The chain's CDR3 is CASSEVGLAATGELFF. The CDR3 DNA reads TGTGCCAGCAGTGAAGTGGGTCTAGCGGCGACCGGGGAGCTGTTTTTT.

The sample holds one count of this clone. This sequence joins TRBV19 and TRBJ2-1, with D unclear. Germline V gene data show CDR1 as LNHDA and CDR2 as SQIVND (reference sequence). This CDR3 comprises 16 residues. V dropped 2 bases and J dropped 1 base, with 12 bases sitting between them. The CDR3 region is CASSILLHLSYNEQFF. The CDR3 DNA reads as TGTGCCAGTAGTATACTTTTGCACTTATCCTACAATGAGCAGTTCTTC. The variable domain in full, with the rest retrieved from reference TRBV19 and TRBJ2-1, is DGGITQSPKYLFRKEGQNVTLSCEQNLNHDAMYWYRQDPGQGLRLIYYSQIVNDFQKGDIAEGYSVSREKKESFPLTVTSAQKNPTAFYLCASSILLHLSYNEQFFGPGTRLTVL.

The chain recombines TRBV4-3 with TRBJ2-7; 7 nucleotides match TRBD2. Germline lookup yields CDR1 LGHNA and CDR2 YSLEER. This CDR3 is built from 15 residues. V shed 0 bases and J 3 bases; nucleotides not matched to a gene: 5. The CDR3 nucleotides are TGCGCCAGCAGCCAAGAATTTCTAGCGGTCTACGAGCAGTACTTC. As protein: CASSQEFLAVYEQYF.

The V and J genes are TRBV5-4 and TRBJ1-5; tentatively, D is TRBD1 (6 bases). The CDR3 has 14 residues. Germline V gene lookup returns CDR1 SGHNT and CDR2 YYREEE (reference sequence). Trimming removed 0 bases at V and 2 bases at J, with 6 bases between. The CDR3, as DNA: TGTGCCAGCAGCTTGGGGGGGCGCAATCAGCCCCAGCATTTT. This encodes CASSLGGRNQPQHF.

CDR3 DNA sequence: TGTGCCAGCAGTCCAGGGGGACACAAGAACACTGAAGCTTTCTTT. Residues: CASSPGGHKNTEAFF. This chain joins TRBV28 and TRBJ1-1; 7 bases agree with TRBD1. The CDR3 runs to 15 residues. In germline, CDR1 is MDHEN, CDR2 SYDVKM. Unmatched junction bases numbered 7, after V lost 5 bases and J lost 1 base.

This chain links TRBV6-5 with TRBJ2-3, with a weak D call TRBD2 (6 bases). The germline V and J ends were trimmed by 10 bases and 3 bases, with 17 bases remaining between them. The CDR3 sequence is 14 residues long. Per germline, CDR1 MNHEY and CDR2 SVGAGI. The CDR3 region has the DNA TGTGCCACTGGGCGGGGCCTGGGGACAGATACGCAGTATTTT. Translating gives CATGRGLGTDTQYF.

This rearrangement joins TRBV9 to TRBJ2-3; no reliable D call. Germline lookup yields CDR1 SGDLS and CDR2 YYNGEE. The CDR3 loop spans 13 amino acids. Trimming left V 3 bases short and J 2 bases short, with 7 bases between. The CDR3 region has the DNA TGTGCCAGCAGCGGGGGTCCCACAGATACGCAGTATTTT. This sequence encodes CASSGGPTDTQYF.

This chain uses TRBV10-1 with TRBJ1-1; D uncertain. Germline V gene sequence: CDR1 WNHNN, CDR2 SYGVQD (reference sequence). Between the trimmed V and J ends, which lost 0 bases and 0 bases, there was a span of 8 bases. This CDR3 has 15 amino acids. The CDR3 DNA follows: TGCGCCAGCAGTGAGTCCGAAGTCCTGAACACTGAAGCTTTCTTT. Residues: CASSESEVLNTEAFF.

The gene calls are TRBV28 and TRBJ2-2, with TRBD2 matching 11 bases. This CDR3 is built from 15 residues. The V gene's germline CDR1 is MDHEN and CDR2 SYDVKM. The V and J ends lost 7 bases and 3 bases, in that order; junction bases with no gene match: 4. The CDR3 DNA sequence: TGTGCCAGCAAGGGACTAGCGGCCTACACCGGGGAGCTGTTTTTT. Amino acids: CASKGLAAYTGELFF. Filled out from reference TRBV28 and TRBJ2-2, the complete variable domain reads DVKVTQSSRYLVKRTGEKVFLECVQDMDHENMFWYRQDPGLGLRLIYFSYDVKMKEKGDIPEGYSVSREKKERFSLILESASTNQTSMYLCASKGLAAYTGELFFGEGSRLTVL.